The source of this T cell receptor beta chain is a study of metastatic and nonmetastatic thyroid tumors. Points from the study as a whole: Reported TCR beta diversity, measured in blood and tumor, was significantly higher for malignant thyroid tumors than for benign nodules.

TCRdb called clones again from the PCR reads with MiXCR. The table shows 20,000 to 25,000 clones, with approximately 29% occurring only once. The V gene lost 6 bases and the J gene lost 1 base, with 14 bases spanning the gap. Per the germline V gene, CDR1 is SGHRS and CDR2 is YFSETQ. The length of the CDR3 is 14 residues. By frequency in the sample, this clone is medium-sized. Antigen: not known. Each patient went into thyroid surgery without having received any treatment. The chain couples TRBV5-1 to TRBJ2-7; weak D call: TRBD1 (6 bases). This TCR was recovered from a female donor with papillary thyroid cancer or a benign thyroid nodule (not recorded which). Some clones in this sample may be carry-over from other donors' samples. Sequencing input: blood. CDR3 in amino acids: CASTPGTPSYEQYF. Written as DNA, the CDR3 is TGCGCCAGCACCCCCGGGACACCGTCCTACGAGCAGTACTTC.